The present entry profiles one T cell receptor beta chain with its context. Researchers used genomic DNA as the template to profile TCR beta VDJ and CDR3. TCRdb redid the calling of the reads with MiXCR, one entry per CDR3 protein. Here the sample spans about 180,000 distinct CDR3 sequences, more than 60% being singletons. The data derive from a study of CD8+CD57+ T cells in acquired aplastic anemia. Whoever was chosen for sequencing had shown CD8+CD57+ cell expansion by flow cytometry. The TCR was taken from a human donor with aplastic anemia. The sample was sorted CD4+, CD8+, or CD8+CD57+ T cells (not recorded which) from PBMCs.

For the CDR3, the DNA is TGTGCCACCAGCAGAGGGAGATGGGGGTCAAATCAGCCCCAGCATTTT. It encodes CATSRGRWGSNQPQHF. The chain uses TRBV15 and TRBJ1-5; the D gene is possibly TRBD1 (5 bases). Germline V lookup: CDR1 LNHNV, CDR2 YYDKDF (reference sequence). V lost 1 base and J lost 4, with 14 bases in between. The CDR3 is made up of 16 amino acids.